One sample yielded the 29 T cell receptor beta chains listed below, sequenced in a study of T cell responses to AZD1222 COVID-19 vaccine (dated by TCRdb to the early 2020s). Libraries were constructed by the immunoSEQ multiplex PCR assay. The source is immuneACCESS, and TCRdb retained only in-frame sequences with V and J called. Part of the clones is not carried over; for the studies checked, unresolved V genes explain less than half of this, and the remainder is unexplained. This sample comprises approximately 270,000 clones, around 92% of them detected only once. The top ten clonotypes cover less than 0.6% of the sample. What this sample's time point label stands for: about 28 days (+/-7) after the second vaccine dose. The sequencing used peripheral blood, collected 28 days after the second AZD1222 dose. These receptors all come from an adult who received the AZD1222 COVID-19 vaccine.

This chain uses TRBV19 with TRBJ1-6; 7 bases fit TRBD1. V shed 5 bases and J 6 bases; nucleotides not matched to a gene: 4. The germline gives CDR1 LNHDA, CDR2 SQIVND (reference sequence). The CDR3 runs 14 residues. DNA for the CDR3: TGTGCCAGTAGTTCGGACAGGTTTAATTCACCCCTCCACTTT. Translated, it gives CASSSDRFNSPLHF.

CDR3 sequence (DNA): TGTGCCAGCAGCTTGTATGCTAGTTATGAGCAGTTCTTC. Encoded protein: CASSLYASYEQFF. The chain carries TRBV5-6 and TRBJ2-1; unclear D gene. Germline V gene data show CDR1 as SGHDT and CDR2 as YYEEEE. This CDR3 is built from 13 residues. The V gene lost 1 base and the J gene lost 8 bases, with 10 bases spanning the gap.

The chain uses TRBV29-1 and TRBJ2-1; 10 positions match TRBD1. This CDR3 comprises 15 residues. Trimming took 1 base from V and 3 from J; bases not matched to a gene: 3. Germline CDR1 is SQVTM and CDR2 is ANQGSEA. For the CDR3, the DNA is TGCAGCGTTGAAGGGACAGGGGGGCTCTACAATGAGCAGTTCTTC. It specifies CSVEGTGGLYNEQFF.

V gene TRBV12-3 or TRBV12-4 combines with J gene TRBJ1-2; TRBD1 matches 8 bases. The CDR3 has 13 amino acids. V lost 6 bases and J lost 4; bases outside the gene matches: 4. The CDR3 DNA reads TGTGCCAGCAGCTCAGGGGGCTCCTATGGCTACACCTTC. This encodes CASSSGGSYGYTF.

V and J are TRBV10-3 and TRBJ1-6, with TRBD1 as a possible D gene (5 bases). The V gene lost 7 bases and the J gene lost 8 bases, with 12 bases spanning the gap. The CDR3 loop spans 13 amino acids. The V gene's germline CDR1 is ENHRY and CDR2 SYGVKD. CDR3 loop: CAITGRGDSPLHF. DNA of the CDR3: TGTGCCATCACGGGGCGAGGAGATTCACCCCTCCACTTT.

The J gene is TRBJ1-5, the V gene TRBV10-3; 7 bases are a match to TRBD1. The CDR3 covers 15 residues. Trimming cost V 3 bases and J 2 bases; bases outside gene matches: 4. CDR1 ENHRY and CDR2 SYGVKD come from the germline V gene. The DNA for the CDR3 is TGTGCCATCAGTGACAAAGGGACAGGCAATCAGCCCCAGCATTTT. This encodes CAISDKGTGNQPQHF.

The V call is TRBV10-3, the J call TRBJ2-7, with D unresolved. Trimming took off 0 bases at V and 5 bases at J, with 14 bases between the two ends. The CDR3 totals 15 residues. Germline CDR1 ENHRY, CDR2 SYGVKD. The CDR3 reads CAISESNSGLHEQYF. The CDR3 DNA is TGTGCCATCAGTGAGTCGAATTCTGGGCTCCACGAGCAGTACTTC.

The genes are TRBV5-1 and TRBJ1-5; maybe TRBD1 (6 bases). From germline, CDR1 is SGHRS and CDR2 YFSETQ. The CDR3 extends over 15 amino acids. Deletions cut 4 bases from V and 3 bases from J, with 14 bases between. The CDR3 protein is CASSHSGASNQPQHF. The CDR3 coding sequence is TGCGCCAGCAGCCACTCAGGGGCTTCCAATCAGCCCCAGCATTTT.

This clone was picked up one time. V gene TRBV27 combines with J gene TRBJ1-6, with 10 bases fitting TRBD1. The germline V gene has CDR1 MNHEY and CDR2 SMNVEV (reference sequence). The CDR3 spans 15 residues. Trimming took 8 bases from V and 8 from J; bases not matched to a gene: 9. The CDR3 DNA sequence: TGTGCCAGCCGCTTTCTGGACAGGGGGGATTCACCCCTCCACTTT. It specifies CASRFLDRGDSPLHF.

J is TRBJ1-1 and V is TRBV7-8; D perhaps matches TRBD1 (6 bases). Germline lookup yields CDR1 SGHVS and CDR2 FQNEAQ. Trimming removed 4 bases from V and 5 bases from J, with 20 bases in between. This CDR3 comprises 16 residues. The CDR3 coding sequence is TGTGCCAGCAGCTCACAGGGAACCCGGGTCGGGACTGAAGCTTTCTTT. This codes for CASSSQGTRVGTEAFF.

The V and J genes are TRBV7-8 and TRBJ1-5, with 9 bases identical to TRBD1. There are 15 residues in the CDR3. The V gene's germline CDR1 is SGHVS and CDR2 FQNEAQ. V lost 4 bases, J lost 4 bases, and 5 bases stayed unmatched. The CDR3 loop is CASSSQQGANQPQHF. The DNA for the CDR3 is TGTGCCAGCAGCTCACAACAGGGGGCTAATCAGCCCCAGCATTTT.

The rearrangement joins TRBV4-3 to TRBJ2-7; possibly TRBD1 or TRBD2 for D (5 bases each). V lost 2 bases and J lost 2, with 13 bases in between. This CDR3 contains 15 residues. CDR1 is LGHNA, CDR2 YSLEER, per germline. This CDR3 reads CASSQQSPGPYEQYF. CDR3 nucleotides: TGCGCCAGCAGCCAACAGTCGCCGGGACCCTACGAGCAGTACTTC.

J is TRBJ2-1 and V is TRBV7-3; 7 bases agree with TRBD2. V was pared by 6 bases and J by 14 bases, with 10 bases of the junction left unmatched. CDR3 length equals 12 residues. Germline CDR1 and CDR2: SGHTA and FQGTGA. CDR3 nucleotide sequence: TGTGCCAGCAGTTGGATGGGAGGGGCTAAGTTCTTC. It translates to CASSWMGGAKFF. The variable domain in full, with the rest retrieved from reference TRBV7-3 and TRBJ2-1, is GAGVSQTPSNKVTEKGKYVELRCDPISGHTALYWYRQSLGQGPEFLIYFQGTGAADDSGLPNDRFFAVRPEGSVSTLKIQRTERGDSAVYLCASSWMGGAKFFGPGTRLTVL.

This chain links TRBV20-1 with TRBJ1-2, with 7 bases aligning to TRBD1. Germline CDR1 and CDR2: DFQATT and SNEGSKA (reference sequence). The length of the CDR3 is 15 residues. After removal of 3 bases from V and 4 bases from J, the junction contained 11 bases not matched to a gene. The CDR3: CSASRPGQGGYGYTF. The CDR3 DNA reads TGCAGTGCTAGTAGGCCGGGGCAGGGGGGCTATGGCTACACCTTC.

The chain employs TRBV7-2 and TRBJ2-7, with 7 bases matching TRBD2. In germline, CDR1 is SGHTA, CDR2 FQGNSA. The CDR3 totals 15 residues. V lost 5 bases, J lost 0 bases, and 7 bases stayed unmatched. The CDR3 bases are TGTGCCAGCAGCAAGATCGAGCGGGGCTCCTACGAGCAGTACTTC. As protein: CASSKIERGSYEQYF.

The chain employs TRBV7-9 and TRBJ2-5, with 9 bases identical to TRBD2. V was clipped by 3 bases and J by 1 base; unmatched bases: 6. The germline V gene has CDR1 SEHNR and CDR2 FQNEAQ (reference sequence). The CDR3 is 16 amino acids. In DNA form, the CDR3 reads TGTGCCAGCAGCTTTGTAGCGGGGGACCTCCAAGAGACCCAGTACTTC. It encodes CASSFVAGDLQETQYF.

This sequence joins TRBV29-1 and TRBJ2-2, with 7 nucleotides matching TRBD1. The V gene's germline CDR1 is SQVTM and CDR2 ANQGSEA. CDR3 length equals 17 residues. V lost 1 base to trimming and J lost 2 bases; unmatched junction nucleotides: 10. The CDR3, as DNA: TGCAGCGTTGAAGTGTGGGGACAGTCGAGAAACACCGGGGAGCTGTTTTTT. Translated, it gives CSVEVWGQSRNTGELFF.

In DNA form, the CDR3 reads TGTGCCAGCAGCTTAGAGCCAGCGTACGAGCAGTACTTC. Its translation: CASSLEPAYEQYF. The rearrangement links TRBV4-2 to TRBJ2-7; D remains unclear. Germline V gene data show CDR1 as LGHNA and CDR2 as YNFKEQ. This CDR3 has 13 residues. V was clipped by 5 bases and J by 4 bases, with 12 bases between them.

The chain is built from TRBV28 and TRBJ1-3; no clear D. This CDR3 contains 13 residues. V was cut by 8 bases and J by 4 bases, with 12 bases left in between. CDR1 MDHEN and CDR2 SYDVKM come from the germline V gene. In nucleotides, the CDR3 is TGTGCCAGCTCCCGGGTTTGGGGAAACACCATATATTTT. It yields the protein CASSRVWGNTIYF.

This chain links TRBV19 with TRBJ1-1; 8 bases align to TRBD1. The CDR3 contains 14 residues. Germline trimming cut 4 bases from V and 5 bases from J; bases unmatched to any gene: 6. Germline assignment: CDR1 LNHDA and CDR2 SQIVND (reference sequence). This CDR3 reads CASSTNRGGTEAFF. CDR3 in DNA: TGTGCCAGTAGTACCAACAGGGGGGGGACTGAAGCTTTCTTT.

The rearrangement uses TRBV7-2 and TRBJ1-2; D uncertain. The V end was cut by 1 base, the J end by 5 bases, with 8 bases between. This CDR3 spans 13 amino acids. Germline V gives CDR1 SGHTA, CDR2 FQGNSA. The CDR3 reads CASSLGIGYGYTF. The CDR3 nucleotides read TGTGCCAGCAGCTTAGGGATCGGGTATGGCTACACCTTC.

The chain links TRBV28 to TRBJ2-3; TRBD2 matches 11 bases. The junction had 9 bases not matched to a gene; V was cut back by 2 bases and J by 2 bases. This CDR3 is built from 18 residues. The germline V gene encodes CDR1 MDHEN and CDR2 SYDVKM. In DNA form, the CDR3 reads TGTGCCAGCAGTTTAATGTGGGGACTAGCGGATTACACAGATACGCAGTATTTT. This translates into CASSLMWGLADYTDTQYF.

This sequence joins TRBV19 and TRBJ2-2; maybe TRBD1 (5 bases). The CDR3 is 15 amino acids. The V and J ends lost 5 bases and 6 bases respectively, with 16 bases between them. Germline V lookup: CDR1 LNHDA, CDR2 SQIVND (reference sequence). The CDR3 nucleotides read TGTGCCAGTAGTCAGACAGCGATAGGGGCCGGGGAGCTGTTTTTT. Translated: CASSQTAIGAGELFF.

This rearrangement joins TRBV19 to TRBJ1-5; TRBD1 is a possible D gene (6 bases). CDR1 is LNHDA and CDR2 is SQIVND in the germline V gene (reference sequence). The CDR3 length is 17 residues. V was pared by 7 bases and J by 6 bases, with 25 bases between. In DNA, the CDR3 is TGTGCCAGTACTCCTACTAGGACAGCTTCTTTGGGTCAGCCCCAGCATTTT. The encoded protein is CASTPTRTASLGQPQHF. Full variable domain (rest looked up from reference TRBV19 and TRBJ1-5): DGGITQSPKYLFRKEGQNVTLSCEQNLNHDAMYWYRQDPGQGLRLIYYSQIVNDFQKGDIAEGYSVSREKKESFPLTVTSAQKNPTAFYLCASTPTRTASLGQPQHFGDGTRLSIL.

V and J are TRBV14 and TRBJ1-3, with a tentative D call TRBD1 (6 bases). Germline-derived CDR1 and CDR2 are SGHDN and FVKESK. With 2 bases removed from V and 1 base from J, the gap between germline ends came to 18 bases. CDR3 length equals 18 residues. As DNA, the CDR3 is TGTGCCAGCAGCCAACCCCTAGGGCAGGGGTTTTCTGGAAACACCATATATTTT. Translating gives CASSQPLGQGFSGNTIYF.

V and J are TRBV5-5 and TRBJ2-1; D could derive from TRBD1 or TRBD2 (5 bases each). CDR1 and CDR2 (germline): SGHKS, YYEKEE (reference sequence). The V end lost 1 base, the J end lost 9 bases, and 17 bases lay between the germline ends. The CDR3 spans 15 residues. The CDR3 loop is CASSLTSGPDGEQFF. The CDR3 bases are TGTGCCAGCAGCTTGACGTCGGGGCCCGACGGTGAGCAGTTCTTC.

The chain is built from TRBV7-2 and TRBJ2-5; 9 nucleotides align to TRBD2. The CDR3 consists of 15 residues. V lost 3 bases and J lost 5; bases outside the gene matches: 7. Per germline, CDR1 SGHTA and CDR2 FQGNSA. The CDR3 sequence: CASSFGGGARETQYF. In DNA, the CDR3 is TGTGCCAGCAGCTTTGGCGGGGGGGCGCGGGAGACCCAGTACTTC.

The sample holds one count of this clone. V usage is TRBV6-5 and J usage is TRBJ2-7; maybe TRBD2 (5 bases). This CDR3 spans 13 amino acids. The V gene's germline CDR1 is MNHEY and CDR2 SVGAGI. Trimming took off 6 bases at V and 5 bases at J, with 14 bases between the two ends. The CDR3: CASRRLSLNEQYF. The CDR3 nucleotides read TGTGCCAGCAGACGACTATCCCTGAACGAGCAGTACTTC.

The genes are TRBV3-1 (or the pseudogene TRBV3-2) and TRBJ1-1, with 7 bases fitting TRBD1. The V gene end was trimmed by 4 bases and the J gene end by 7 bases; junction bases not matched to a gene: 9. This CDR3 region has 14 residues. From germline, CDR1 is LGHDT and CDR2 YNNKEL (reference sequence). DNA of the CDR3: TGTGCCAGCAGCCCCAATTTAGGGGGCGGTGAAGCTTTCTTT. It yields the protein CASSPNLGGGEAFF.